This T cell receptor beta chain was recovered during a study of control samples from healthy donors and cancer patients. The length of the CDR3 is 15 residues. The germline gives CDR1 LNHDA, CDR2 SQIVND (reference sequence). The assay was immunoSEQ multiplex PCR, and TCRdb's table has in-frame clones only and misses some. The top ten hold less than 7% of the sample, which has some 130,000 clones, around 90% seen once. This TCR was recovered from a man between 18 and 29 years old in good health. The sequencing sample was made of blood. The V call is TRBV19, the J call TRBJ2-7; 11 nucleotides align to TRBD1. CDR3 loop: CACGQGAVGTYEQYF. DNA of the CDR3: TGTGCTTGTGGACAGGGGGCAGTCGGGACCTACGAGCAGTACTTC.